The 19 T cell receptor beta chains given below trace back to one sample, sequenced in a study of T cells in tuberculosis. Time point meaning: new active TB diagnosis, blood taken before or within 7 days of starting treatment. TCRdb's copy holds only in-frame clones and misses some; the assay was immunoSEQ multiplex PCR. The sample has fewer than 55,000 clones; 90% to 95% are singletons. The sample in question was PBMCs, obtained at tuberculosis diagnosis. These receptors all come from an adult with tuberculosis.

The chain carries TRBV7-9 and TRBJ2-3; D possibly corresponds to TRBD1 (6 bases). V was shortened by 3 bases and J by 9 bases, with 19 bases between the two germline ends. The CDR3 spans 15 residues. Germline V CDR1 and CDR2: SEHNR, FQNEAQ (reference sequence). The CDR3 reads CASSLFDSPGQTQYF. The CDR3 coding sequence is TGTGCCAGCAGCTTGTTCGATAGTCCGGGACAAACGCAGTATTTT.

J is TRBJ1-2 and V is TRBV19; 8 bases map to TRBD1. Germline loops: CDR1 LNHDA, CDR2 SQIVND (reference sequence). The junction had 6 bases not matched to a gene; V was cut back by 5 bases and J by 7 bases. This CDR3 region has 13 residues. The CDR3 sequence is CASSLGQGTGYTF. CDR3 DNA: TGTGCCAGTAGTCTCGGACAGGGTACTGGCTACACCTTC. Full variable domain (remainder filled in from reference TRBV19 and TRBJ1-2): DGGITQSPKYLFRKEGQNVTLSCEQNLNHDAMYWYRQDPGQGLRLIYYSQIVNDFQKGDIAEGYSVSREKKESFPLTVTSAQKNPTAFYLCASSLGQGTGYTFGSGTRLTVV.

The V gene is TRBV28, the J gene TRBJ1-2, with TRBD1 matching 7 bases. V was clipped by 7 bases and J by 2 bases; unmatched bases: 7. The CDR3 runs to 14 residues. Germline CDR1 reads MDHEN; CDR2 reads SYDVKM. As DNA, the CDR3 is TGTGCCAGCACCCGGACAGGCTTGAACTATGGCTACACCTTC. Its protein product is CASTRTGLNYGYTF.

This rearrangement joins TRBV6-1 to TRBJ2-5, with a possible D match to TRBD2 (6 bases). The V gene's germline CDR1 is MNHNS and CDR2 SASEGT. The CDR3 is 11 residues long. Trimming stripped 8 bases from V and 4 bases from J, with 8 bases between. CDR3 protein: CASEGGETQYF. The CDR3 DNA reads TGTGCCAGCGAGGGAGGAGAGACCCAGTACTTC.

Only one count was recorded for this clone. The chain carries TRBV12-5 and TRBJ1-1; unclear D gene. Trimming took off 4 bases at V and 3 bases at J, with 9 bases between the two ends. CDR3 length equals 13 residues. Per germline, CDR1 LGHNT and CDR2 FRNRAP. CDR3 nucleotide sequence: TGTGCTAGTGGTTATTCAGTGGACACTGAAGCTTTCTTT. Its protein product is CASGYSVDTEAFF. Looking up the rest from reference TRBV12-5 and TRBJ1-1 gives the full variable domain: DARVTQTPRHKVTEMGQEVTMRCQPILGHNTVFWYRQTMMQGLELLAYFRNRAPLDDSGMPKDRFSAEMPDATLATLKIQPSEPRDSAVYFCASGYSVDTEAFFGQGTRLTVV.

This chain joins TRBV7-2 and TRBJ2-1, with 12 positions matching TRBD2. The CDR3 consists of 16 residues. CDR1 SGHTA and CDR2 FQGNSA come from the germline V gene. V shed 5 bases and J 6 bases; nucleotides not matched to a gene: 8. The CDR3 DNA sequence: TGTGCCAGCAGCGCCCACGGGACTAGCGGGCGCAATGAGCAGTTCTTC. Translating it yields CASSAHGTSGRNEQFF.

This rearrangement joins TRBV6-1 to TRBJ1-3; tentative D call: TRBD1 (5 bases). The CDR3 sequence is 10 residues long. Germline CDR1 reads MNHNS; CDR2 reads SASEGT. V gave up 8 bases and J gave up 10 bases, with 9 bases separating them. The CDR3 DNA reads TGTGCCAGCGGACAAGGAACCATATATTTT. It encodes CASGQGTIYF.

J is TRBJ2-7 and V is TRBV7-8; 8 bases line up with TRBD1. CDR1 and CDR2 from the germline V gene are SGHVS and FQNEAQ. The CDR3 is made up of 15 amino acids. V was clipped by 5 bases and J by 2 bases; unmatched bases: 8. The CDR3 region has the DNA TGTGCCAGCAGCGCCCGACGGACAGGGACCTACGAGCAGTACTTC. This encodes CASSARRTGTYEQYF. Looking up the rest from reference TRBV7-8 and TRBJ2-7 gives the full variable domain: GAGVSQSPRYKVAKRGQDVALRCDPISGHVSLFWYQQALGQGPEFLTYFQNEAQLDKSGLPSDRFFAERPEGSVSTLKIQRTQQEDSAVYLCASSARRTGTYEQYFGPGTRLTVT.

The chain is built from TRBV6-5 and TRBJ1-2, with TRBD1 matching 7 bases. The CDR3 has 13 amino acids. The ends lost 5 bases at V and 1 base at J; junction bases unmatched: 1. Germline assignment: CDR1 MNHEY and CDR2 SVGAGI. The CDR3 protein is CASSRDSNYGYTF. The CDR3 region has the DNA TGTGCCAGCAGTAGGGACAGTAACTATGGCTACACCTTC.

The chain has TRBV15 and TRBJ2-2; D possibly corresponds to TRBD2 (5 bases). The CDR3 is made up of 16 amino acids. V was clipped by 1 base and J by 4 bases, with 13 bases between them. Germline CDR1 is LNHNV and CDR2 is YYDKDF (reference sequence). Here the CDR3 reads CATSRVLTAGTGELFF. The CDR3 nucleotides read TGTGCCACCAGCAGAGTATTGACGGCGGGCACCGGGGAGCTGTTTTTT.

The chain recombines TRBV4-2 with TRBJ1-2; TRBD1 matches at 10 bases. The junction had 7 bases not matched to a gene; V was cut back by 1 base and J by 8 bases. CDR1 and CDR2 (germline): LGHNA, YNFKEQ. The CDR3 sequence is 15 residues long. The DNA for the CDR3 is TGTGCCAGCAGCCAAGGTGGGACAGGGGCTAGAGGCTACACCTTC. It translates to CASSQGGTGARGYTF.

The CDR3 bases are TGTGCCAGCAGTTTAGTCAGGGGTGGTCAGCCCCAGCATTTT. Translating it yields CASSLVRGGQPQHF. The J gene is TRBJ1-5, the V gene TRBV27; D is possibly TRBD1 (6 bases). Germline V gene data show CDR1 as MNHEY and CDR2 as SMNVEV (reference sequence). With 2 bases removed from V and 6 bases from J, the gap between germline ends came to 11 bases. The CDR3 runs to 14 residues.

There are a few counts of this clone. The rearrangement uses TRBV5-1 and TRBJ1-1; D remains unclear. Trimming took 1 base from V and 1 from J, leaving 8 bases between them. The germline V gene has CDR1 SGHRS and CDR2 YFSETQ. CDR3 length: 14 residues. The CDR3 reads CASSLNSGNTEAFF. The CDR3 DNA follows: TGCGCCAGCAGCTTGAATTCAGGGAACACTGAAGCTTTCTTT.

This chain links TRBV19 with TRBJ2-7, with 7 bases lining up with TRBD1. There are 18 residues in the CDR3. J was trimmed by 0 bases and V by 3 bases; bases with no gene match: 14. CDR1 LNHDA and CDR2 SQIVND come from the germline V gene (reference sequence). The CDR3 loop reads CASSMGAGGPLLSYEQYF. The CDR3 nucleotides read TGTGCCAGTAGTATGGGGGCAGGGGGACCCCTCCTCTCCTACGAGCAGTACTTC.

The chain combines TRBV19 with TRBJ1-1; possible D gene TRBD1, 6 bases. The CDR3 has 16 residues. The germline V gene has CDR1 LNHDA and CDR2 SQIVND (reference sequence). Deletions cut 3 bases from V and 5 bases from J, with 19 bases between. In DNA form, the CDR3 reads TGTGCCAGTAGTATGAGGGACGGGGGGCCGCGTACTGAAGCTTTCTTT. Translated, it gives CASSMRDGGPRTEAFF.

The J gene is TRBJ1-2, the V gene TRBV4-3; TRBD1 matches at 9 bases. Looked up from germline, CDR1 is LGHNA and CDR2 is YSLEER. V was clipped by 1 base and J by 7 bases; unmatched bases: 10. This CDR3 is built from 16 residues. CDR3 protein: CASSQGGTGIYRGYTF. The CDR3 bases are TGCGCCAGCAGCCAAGGCGGGACAGGGATTTATCGTGGCTACACCTTC.

J is TRBJ2-7 and V is TRBV29-1, with D tentatively TRBD1 (6 bases). Trimming removed 7 bases from V and 2 bases from J, with 15 bases in between. This CDR3 has 13 residues. Per the germline V gene, CDR1 is SQVTM and CDR2 is ANQGSEA. The CDR3 sequence: CSAIQGFTYEQYF. The CDR3 region has the DNA TGCAGCGCAATACAGGGCTTTACCTACGAGCAGTACTTC.

The chain is built from TRBV9 and TRBJ2-2, with 8 bases matching TRBD1. With V trimmed by 5 bases and J by 4 bases, 7 bases remained unmatched. Looked up from germline, CDR1 is SGDLS and CDR2 is YYNGEE. The CDR3 runs to 15 residues. The CDR3 protein is CASSDRGVGTGELFF. The CDR3 DNA is TGTGCCAGCAGTGACAGGGGCGTCGGCACCGGGGAGCTGTTTTTT.

The chain has TRBV6-5 and TRBJ1-1, with TRBD1 matching 9 bases. Trimming removed 2 bases from V and 3 bases from J; junction bases left unmatched: 4. The germline V gene has CDR1 MNHEY and CDR2 SVGAGI. This CDR3 has 15 amino acids. In nucleotides, the CDR3 is TGTGCCAGCAGTTACCTAGGACAGGGGTACACTGAAGCTTTCTTT. Translated, it gives CASSYLGQGYTEAFF.